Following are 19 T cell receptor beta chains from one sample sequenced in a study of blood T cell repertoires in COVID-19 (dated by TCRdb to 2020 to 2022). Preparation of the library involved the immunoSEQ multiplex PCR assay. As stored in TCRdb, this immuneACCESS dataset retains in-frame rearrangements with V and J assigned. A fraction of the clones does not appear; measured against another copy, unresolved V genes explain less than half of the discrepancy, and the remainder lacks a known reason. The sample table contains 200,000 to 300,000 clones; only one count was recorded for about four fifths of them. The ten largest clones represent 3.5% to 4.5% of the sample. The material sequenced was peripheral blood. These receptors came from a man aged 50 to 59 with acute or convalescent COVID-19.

The CDR3 loop reads CASSLGQGAFYEQYF. CDR3 coding DNA: TGTGCCAGCAGCCTGGGGCAGGGGGCCTTCTACGAGCAGTACTTC. The chain combines TRBV7-2 with TRBJ2-7; TRBD1 agrees at 8 bases. CDR1 and CDR2 (germline): SGHTA, FQGNSA. This CDR3 has 15 amino acids. V trimming: 5 bases; J trimming: 3 bases; junction bases outside the gene matches: 9. The full variable domain, rest sourced from reference TRBV7-2 and TRBJ2-7, is GAGVSQSPSNKVTEKGKDVELRCDPISGHTALYWYRQSLGQGLEFLIYFQGNSAPDKSGLPSDRFSAERTGGSVSTLTIQRTQQEDSAVYLCASSLGQGAFYEQYFGPGTRLTVT.

The CDR3 bases are TGTGCCAGCAACTCAGATGGGACAGGGAATGACGGGTATGGCTACACCTTC. The encoded protein is CASNSDGTGNDGYGYTF. This chain links TRBV28 with TRBJ1-2; TRBD1 matches 9 bases. The J segment lost 5 bases and the V segment lost 7 bases, leaving 17 bases of the junction unmatched. The germline gives CDR1 MDHEN, CDR2 SYDVKM. The CDR3 consists of 17 residues.

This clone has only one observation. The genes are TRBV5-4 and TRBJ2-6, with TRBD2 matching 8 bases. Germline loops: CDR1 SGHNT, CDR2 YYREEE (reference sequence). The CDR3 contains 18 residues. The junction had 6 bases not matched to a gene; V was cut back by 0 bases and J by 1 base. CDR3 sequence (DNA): TGTGCCAGCAGCTTGGCCGGGAGGGTTGGTTCTGGGGCCAACGTCCTGACTTTC. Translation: CASSLAGRVGSGANVLTF.

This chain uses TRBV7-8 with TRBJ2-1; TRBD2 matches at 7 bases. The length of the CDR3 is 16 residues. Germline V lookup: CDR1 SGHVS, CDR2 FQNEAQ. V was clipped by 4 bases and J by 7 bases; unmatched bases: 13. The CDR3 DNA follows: TGTGCCAGCAGCTCTACCCTCGCGGGAGTGGGGAATGAGCAGTTCTTC. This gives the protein CASSSTLAGVGNEQFF.

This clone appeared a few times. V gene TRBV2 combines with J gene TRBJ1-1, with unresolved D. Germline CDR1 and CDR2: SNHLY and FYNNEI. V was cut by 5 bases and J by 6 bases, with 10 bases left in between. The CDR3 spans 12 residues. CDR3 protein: CASSSLRAEAFF. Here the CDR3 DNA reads TGTGCCAGCAGTTCCTTGAGGGCTGAAGCTTTCTTT. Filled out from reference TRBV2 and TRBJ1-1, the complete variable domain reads EPEVTQTPSHQVTQMGQEVILRCVPISNHLYFYWYRQILGQKVEFLVSFYNNEISEKSEIFDDQFSVERPDGSNFTLKIRSTKLEDSAMYFCASSSLRAEAFFGQGTRLTVV.

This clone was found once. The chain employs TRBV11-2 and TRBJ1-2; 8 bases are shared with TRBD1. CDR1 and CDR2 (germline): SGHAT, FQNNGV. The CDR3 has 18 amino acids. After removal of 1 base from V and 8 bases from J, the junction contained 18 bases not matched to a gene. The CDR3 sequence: CASSLVRTGKSLGNGYTF. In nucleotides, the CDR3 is TGTGCCAGCAGCTTAGTTCGGACAGGGAAGTCACTCGGTAACGGCTACACCTTC.

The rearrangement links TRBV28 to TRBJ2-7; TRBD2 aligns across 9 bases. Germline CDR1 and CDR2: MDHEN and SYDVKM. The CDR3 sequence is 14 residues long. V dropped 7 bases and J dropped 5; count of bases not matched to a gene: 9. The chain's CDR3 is CASTIAGVHNEQYF. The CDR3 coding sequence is TGTGCCAGCACCATAGCGGGAGTCCATAACGAGCAGTACTTC.

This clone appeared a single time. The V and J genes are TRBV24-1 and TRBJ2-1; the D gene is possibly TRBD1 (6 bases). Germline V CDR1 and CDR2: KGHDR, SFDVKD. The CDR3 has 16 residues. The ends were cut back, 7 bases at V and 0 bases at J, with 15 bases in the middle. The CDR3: CATRSGGGSSYNEQFF. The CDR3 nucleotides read TGTGCCACCAGATCTGGGGGCGGTAGCTCCTACAATGAGCAGTTCTTC.

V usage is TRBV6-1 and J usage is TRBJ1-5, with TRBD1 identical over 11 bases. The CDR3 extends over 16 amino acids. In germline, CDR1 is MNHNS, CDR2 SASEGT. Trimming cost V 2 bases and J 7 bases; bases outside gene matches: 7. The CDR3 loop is CASSELRTGGVQPQHF. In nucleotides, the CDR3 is TGTGCCAGCAGTGAATTAAGGACAGGGGGCGTACAGCCCCAGCATTTT.

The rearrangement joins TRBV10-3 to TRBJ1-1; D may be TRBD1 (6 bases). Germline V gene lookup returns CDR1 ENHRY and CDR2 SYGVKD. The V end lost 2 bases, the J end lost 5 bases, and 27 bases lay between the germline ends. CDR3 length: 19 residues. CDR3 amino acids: CAISETVRPGARSPTEAFF. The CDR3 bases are TGTGCCATCAGTGAGACTGTGAGGCCAGGGGCGCGATCCCCGACTGAAGCTTTCTTT.

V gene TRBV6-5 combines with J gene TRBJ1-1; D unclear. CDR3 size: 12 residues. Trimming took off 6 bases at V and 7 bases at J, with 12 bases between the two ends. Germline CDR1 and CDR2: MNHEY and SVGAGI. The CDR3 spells CASSRGQNEAFF. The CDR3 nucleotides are TGTGCCAGCAGCCGCGGCCAAAATGAAGCTTTCTTT.

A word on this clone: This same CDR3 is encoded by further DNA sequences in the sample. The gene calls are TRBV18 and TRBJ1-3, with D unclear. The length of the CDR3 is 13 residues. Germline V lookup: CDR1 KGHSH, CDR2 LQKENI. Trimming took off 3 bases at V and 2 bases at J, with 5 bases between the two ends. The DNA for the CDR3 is TGTGCCAGCTCACCGGCCGCTGGAAACACCATATATTTT. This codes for CASSPAAGNTIYF.

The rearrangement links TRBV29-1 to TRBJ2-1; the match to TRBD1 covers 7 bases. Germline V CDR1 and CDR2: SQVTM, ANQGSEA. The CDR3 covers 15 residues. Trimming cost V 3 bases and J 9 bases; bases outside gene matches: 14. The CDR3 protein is CSVDRQGVGKPEQFF. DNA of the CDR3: TGCAGCGTTGATCGACAGGGTGTGGGGAAGCCTGAGCAGTTCTTC.

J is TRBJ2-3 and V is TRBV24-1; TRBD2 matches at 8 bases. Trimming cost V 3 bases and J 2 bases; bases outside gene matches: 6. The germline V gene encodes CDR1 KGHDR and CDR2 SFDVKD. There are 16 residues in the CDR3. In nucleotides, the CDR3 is TGTGCCACCAGTGATCGTAAAGCGGGAGACACAGATACGCAGTATTTT. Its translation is CATSDRKAGDTDTQYF.

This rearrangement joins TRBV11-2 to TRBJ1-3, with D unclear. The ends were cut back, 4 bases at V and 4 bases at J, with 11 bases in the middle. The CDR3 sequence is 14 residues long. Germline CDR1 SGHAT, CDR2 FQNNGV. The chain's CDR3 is CASSSPLRGNTIYF. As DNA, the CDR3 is TGTGCCAGCAGCTCCCCACTGAGGGGAAACACCATATATTTT. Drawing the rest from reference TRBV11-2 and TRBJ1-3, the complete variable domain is EAGVAQSPRYKIIEKRQSVAFWCNPISGHATLYWYQQILGQGPKLLIQFQNNGVVDDSQLPKDRFSAERLKGVDSTLKIQPAKLEDSAVYLCASSSPLRGNTIYFGEGSWLTVV.

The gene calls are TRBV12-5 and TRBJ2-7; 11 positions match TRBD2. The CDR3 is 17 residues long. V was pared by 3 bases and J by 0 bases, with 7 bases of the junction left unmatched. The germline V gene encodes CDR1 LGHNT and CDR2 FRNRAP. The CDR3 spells CASGFGASGRTSYEQYF. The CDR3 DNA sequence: TGTGCTAGTGGTTTCGGGGCTAGCGGGAGGACCTCCTACGAGCAGTACTTC.

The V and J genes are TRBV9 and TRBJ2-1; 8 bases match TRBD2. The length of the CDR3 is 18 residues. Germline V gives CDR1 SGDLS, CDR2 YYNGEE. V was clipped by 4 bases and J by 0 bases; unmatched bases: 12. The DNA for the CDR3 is TGTGCCAGCAGCTCGAGGGGTAGCGGGAAAAGCTCCTACAATGAGCAGTTCTTC. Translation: CASSSRGSGKSSYNEQFF.

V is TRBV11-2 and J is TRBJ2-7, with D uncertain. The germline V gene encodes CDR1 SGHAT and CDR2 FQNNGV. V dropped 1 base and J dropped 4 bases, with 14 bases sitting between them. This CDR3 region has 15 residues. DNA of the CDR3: TGTGCCAGCAGCTTAGTATGGAGTAGTTGGTACGAGCAGTACTTC. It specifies CASSLVWSSWYEQYF.

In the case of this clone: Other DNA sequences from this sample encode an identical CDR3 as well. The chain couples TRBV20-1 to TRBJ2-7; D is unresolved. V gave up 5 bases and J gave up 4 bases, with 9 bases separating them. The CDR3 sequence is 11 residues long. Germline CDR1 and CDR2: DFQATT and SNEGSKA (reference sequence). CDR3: CSALTGYEQYF. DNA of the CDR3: TGCAGTGCTTTGACTGGTTACGAGCAGTACTTC.